In its sample, the clone carrying this TCR beta chain was seen a few times. No antigen is known for it. All of the isolated RNA was reverse transcribed, so expressed TCRB transcripts were sequenced. Repertoires were generated with immunoSEQ multiplex PCR, while TCRdb's copy carries only in-frame clones and drops some. The sample has around 450,000 clones, 9.5% to 12% seen once. CD4+ naive, central memory, regulatory and stem cell-like memory subsets were isolated by sorting on CD45RO/CCR7/CD25/CD127/CD95/CD27. The data derive from a study of beta chain features in type 1 diabetes. Study-level points and caveats: In the patient group, naive, central memory and Treg TCRB repertoires seemed more alike than in the healthy donor group. Junctions at VDJ sites from type 1 diabetes patients had fewer insertions and more deletions.

V was cut by 6 bases and J by 6 bases, with 19 bases left in between. Germline assignment: CDR1 MGHRA and CDR2 YSYEKL. CDR3 length equals 15 residues. Input material: naive CD4+ T cells from blood. The rearrangement links TRBV4-1 to TRBJ2-3, with D possibly TRBD1 on 6 matching bases. The sequence was obtained from a young woman in good health. CDR3 sequence: CASRGGWALADTQYF. CDR3 nucleotide sequence: TGCGCCAGCAGAGGGGGTTGGGCATTGGCGGATACGCAGTATTTT.